Presented here are 26 T cell receptor beta chains from one specimen sequenced in a study of radiotherapy plus CTLA-4 blockade in lung cancer. TCRdb's copy holds only in-frame clones and misses some; the assay was immunoSEQ multiplex PCR. Of 53,000 or so clones listed, approximately 86% are singletons. The specimen was peripheral blood, collected from a patient treated with radiotherapy plus ipilimumab. The receptors were gathered from a human donor with non-small cell lung cancer that progressed on radiotherapy plus ipilimumab. Some clones in this sample may be carry-over from other donors' samples.

The chain employs TRBV9 and TRBJ2-1; 11 bases agree with TRBD2. Trimming took 4 bases from V and 8 from J; bases not matched to a gene: 11. The length of the CDR3 is 16 residues. Looked up from germline, CDR1 is SGDLS and CDR2 is YYNGEE. CDR3 DNA: TGTGCCAGCAGCTCCAGCTTAGCGGGAGGGTTCGATGAGCAGTTCTTC. This encodes CASSSSLAGGFDEQFF.

CDR3 residues: CAISGGLAYNEQFF. CDR3 coding DNA: TGTGCCATCAGTGGGGGACTAGCGTACAATGAGCAGTTCTTC. The chain combines TRBV10-3 with TRBJ2-1; 10 positions match TRBD2. CDR1 is ENHRY, CDR2 SYGVKD, per germline. The CDR3 covers 14 residues. V lost 4 bases and J lost 4; bases outside the gene matches: 1.

This clone appeared a few times. The chain recombines TRBV30 with TRBJ1-3; D remains unclear. The V and J ends lost 0 bases and 1 base respectively, with 16 bases between them. Germline CDR1 GTSNPN, CDR2 SVGIG (reference sequence). This CDR3 is 17 amino acids long. CDR3 bases: TGTGCCTGGAGTGTACGACTTGGCAGGACTTCTGGAAACACCATATATTTT. The encoded protein is CAWSVRLGRTSGNTIYF.

This chain links TRBV6-6 with TRBJ1-6, with D unresolved. This CDR3 comprises 15 residues. The germline CDR1 and CDR2 sequences are MNHNY and SVGAGI (reference sequence). The V gene lost 6 bases and the J gene lost 2 bases, with 11 bases spanning the gap. CDR3 DNA sequence: TGTGCCAGCAGACAAGACAAAGCCTATAATTCACCCCTCCACTTT. Encoded protein: CASRQDKAYNSPLHF.

CDR3 coding DNA: TGTGCTAGTGGTCCCGGACTAGAAGTGCTTGGGCAGTTCTTC. Its translation is CASGPGLEVLGQFF. V is TRBV12-5 and J is TRBJ2-1, with 7 bases identical to TRBD2. The CDR3 runs to 14 residues. The germline V gene has CDR1 LGHNT and CDR2 FRNRAP. The V gene end was trimmed by 5 bases and the J gene end by 12 bases; junction bases not matched to a gene: 13.

The rearrangement links TRBV19 to TRBJ2-2; tentative D call: TRBD2 (5 bases). The V end was cut by 7 bases, the J end by 2 bases, with 20 bases between. The V gene's germline CDR1 is LNHDA and CDR2 SQIVND (reference sequence). The CDR3 has 17 amino acids. The CDR3 DNA sequence: TGTGCCAGTACCCGTCCCCGAGACGGGATCAACACCGGGGAGCTGTTTTTT. It encodes CASTRPRDGINTGELFF.

The chain joins TRBV5-5 to TRBJ1-5; 9 bases match TRBD1. V lost 4 bases, J lost 4 bases, and 6 bases stayed unmatched. The length of the CDR3 is 15 residues. Germline V lookup: CDR1 SGHKS, CDR2 YYEKEE (reference sequence). As DNA, the CDR3 is TGTGCCAGCAGCGACGCCGGGACAGGGAATCAGCCCCAGCATTTT. Translation gives CASSDAGTGNQPQHF.

This chain links TRBV4-1 with TRBJ1-1; 9 bases match TRBD1. The CDR3 runs 15 residues. The trim removed 4 bases at V and 6 bases at J, leaving 9 bases unmatched. Per the germline V gene, CDR1 is MGHRA and CDR2 is YSYEKL. The CDR3 is CASSRGQGNGAEAFF. CDR3 DNA: TGCGCCAGCAGCCGGGGACAGGGAAATGGGGCTGAAGCTTTCTTT.

This clone has just one count. This chain connects TRBV10-1 to TRBJ2-7, with 11 bases that match TRBD2. This CDR3 region has 15 residues. With 0 bases clipped from V and 4 bases from J, the junction kept 2 bases outside the gene matches. Germline loops: CDR1 WNHNN, CDR2 SYGVQD (reference sequence). The CDR3 bases are TGCGCCAGCAGTGAGTCGACTAGCGGGGCTTACGAGCAGTACTTC. This gives the protein CASSESTSGAYEQYF.

This clone is a singleton in its sample. V gene TRBV2 combines with J gene TRBJ2-7, with a weak D call TRBD1 (5 bases). The CDR3 consists of 15 residues. The V gene's germline CDR1 is SNHLY and CDR2 FYNNEI. Deletions cut 7 bases from V and 1 base from J, with 17 bases between. The CDR3 DNA reads as TGTGCCAGCACCGGCCATGTGACAGAGTCCTACGAGCAGTACTTC. Translating gives CASTGHVTESYEQYF.

V gene TRBV9 combines with J gene TRBJ2-3, with TRBD2 matching over 16 bases. The germline gives CDR1 SGDLS, CDR2 YYNGEE. The ends lost 5 bases at V and 4 bases at J; junction bases unmatched: 13. CDR3 length: 19 residues. The CDR3 is CASSRGTSGGAIASDTQYF. CDR3 bases: TGTGCCAGCAGTCGCGGGACTAGCGGGGGGGCCATTGCTTCAGATACGCAGTATTTT.

This chain connects TRBV11-3 to TRBJ2-3, with 7 bases fitting TRBD2. The CDR3 has 14 residues. Germline values: CDR1 SGHNT, CDR2 YENEEA. The V segment lost 5 bases and the J segment 6 bases; nucleotides outside the gene matches: 8. The CDR3 region is CASSPSGARDTQYF. DNA of the CDR3: TGTGCCAGCAGCCCCAGCGGGGCGAGGGATACGCAGTATTTT.

CDR3 residues: CAISEVTLAGEDTQYF. The CDR3 DNA follows: TGTGCCATCAGTGAGGTAACACTAGCGGGAGAAGATACGCAGTATTTT. The chain employs TRBV10-3 and TRBJ2-3, with 11 bases identical to TRBD2. The CDR3 loop spans 16 amino acids. V was pared by 2 bases and J by 5 bases, with 6 bases of the junction left unmatched. Germline lookup yields CDR1 ENHRY and CDR2 SYGVKD.

The gene calls are TRBV5-1 and TRBJ2-1; a weak D match, TRBD1 (6 bases). Per germline, CDR1 SGHRS and CDR2 YFSETQ. The CDR3 totals 17 residues. V shed 0 bases and J shed 0 bases, with 13 bases lying between them. The DNA of the CDR3 is TGCGCCAGCAGCTTGGGAGAAACAGGGTACTCCTACAATGAGCAGTTCTTC. This sequence encodes CASSLGETGYSYNEQFF.

There are a few counts of this clone. The chain employs TRBV18 and TRBJ2-7; maybe TRBD1 (6 bases). Trimming removed 6 bases from V and 1 base from J, with 10 bases in between. Germline V gene sequence: CDR1 KGHSH, CDR2 LQKENI. This CDR3 has 13 residues. The CDR3 is CASSLDRSYEQYF. The CDR3 DNA is TGTGCCAGCTCGCTTGACAGGTCCTACGAGCAGTACTTC.

The chain links TRBV4-3 to TRBJ1-5; 8 bases agree with TRBD1. Germline CDR1 LGHNA, CDR2 YSLEER. V was pared by 4 bases and J by 5 bases, with 4 bases of the junction left unmatched. The CDR3 consists of 14 residues. The CDR3 loop reads CASSPGQGDQPQHF. The CDR3 DNA follows: TGCGCCAGCAGCCCCGGACAGGGCGATCAGCCCCAGCATTTT.

The rearrangement uses TRBV2 and TRBJ1-2; the D is unclear. The CDR3 covers 14 residues. Trimming left V 6 bases short and J 6 bases short, with 17 bases between. The germline CDR1 and CDR2 sequences are SNHLY and FYNNEI. The CDR3 DNA is TGTGCCAGCAGCGCCAGCGACGGATCCCATGGCTACACCTTC. Amino acids: CASSASDGSHGYTF.

CDR3 DNA sequence: TGTGCCAGCAGCGCGGACAGGAATAATGAAAAACTGTTTTTT. Translation gives CASSADRNNEKLFF. The V and J genes are TRBV7-2 and TRBJ1-4; 7 bases fit TRBD1. The CDR3 totals 14 residues. Germline trimming cut 5 bases from V and 4 bases from J; bases unmatched to any gene: 4. Germline values: CDR1 SGHTA, CDR2 FQGNSA. Full variable domain (missing parts from reference TRBV7-2 and TRBJ1-4): GAGVSQSPSNKVTEKGKDVELRCDPISGHTALYWYRQSLGQGLEFLIYFQGNSAPDKSGLPSDRFSAERTGGSVSTLTIQRTQQEDSAVYLCASSADRNNEKLFFGSGTQLSVL.

The chain employs TRBV27 and TRBJ2-1; 8 nucleotides agree with TRBD2. CDR3 length: 15 amino acids. Germline loops: CDR1 MNHEY, CDR2 SMNVEV (reference sequence). V shed 2 bases, J shed 4 bases, and the junction held 4 bases outside the gene matches. As DNA, the CDR3 is TGTGCCAGCAGTTTAACTAGCGGCCCATACAATGAGCAGTTCTTC. This codes for CASSLTSGPYNEQFF.

The chain has TRBV5-1 and TRBJ2-1, with 11 bases that match TRBD2. Germline values: CDR1 SGHRS, CDR2 YFSETQ. Trimming took 5 bases from V and 5 from J; bases not matched to a gene: 6. The CDR3 covers 15 residues. CDR3 protein: CASSFLAGGHNEQFF. CDR3 bases: TGCGCCAGCAGTTTCCTAGCGGGAGGACACAATGAGCAGTTCTTC. The full variable domain, in which reference TRBV5-1 and TRBJ2-1 provide the parts outside the CDR3, is KAGVTQTPRYLIKTRGQQVTLSCSPISGHRSVSWYQQTPGQGLQFLFEYFSETQRNKGNFPGRFSGRQFSNSRSEMNVSTLELGDSALYLCASSFLAGGHNEQFFGPGTRLTVL.

The chain uses TRBV6-5 and TRBJ2-5; D is ambiguous. The DNA end favors TRBJ2-7, so the J call may be wrong. This CDR3 is built from 15 residues. The germline V gene has CDR1 MNHEY and CDR2 SVGAGI. CDR3 bases: TGTGCCAGCAGTTACGGCGCCACGAGGAGATCCGAGCAGTACTTC. Amino acid sequence: CASSYGATRRSEQYF.

This chain links TRBV10-2 with TRBJ1-2; 8 bases align to TRBD1. From germline, CDR1 is WSHSY and CDR2 SAAADI. The CDR3 loop spans 14 amino acids. The junction had 5 bases not matched to a gene; V was cut back by 5 bases and J by 3 bases. The CDR3 region has the DNA TGCGCCAGCAGTCGACAGGGGACCCACTATGGCTACACCTTC. Translation: CASSRQGTHYGYTF.

The chain recombines TRBV5-8 with TRBJ2-7; D remains ambiguous. The CDR3 contains 15 residues. The germline V gene encodes CDR1 SGHTS and CDR2 YDEGEE. The V gene lost 4 bases and the J gene lost 3 bases, with 17 bases spanning the gap. The CDR3 coding sequence is TGTGCCAGCAGCCCCCTCAAACAGAACAACTACGAGCAGTACTTC. Residues: CASSPLKQNNYEQYF. Supplemented by reference TRBV5-8 and TRBJ2-7, the full variable domain reads EAGVTQSPTHLIKTRGQQATLRCSPISGHTSVYWYQQALGLGLQFLLWYDEGEERNRGNFPPRFSGRQFPNYSSELNVNALELEDSALYLCASSPLKQNNYEQYFGPGTRLTVT.

The rearrangement links TRBV5-1 to TRBJ1-6; TRBD1 matches 10 bases. The CDR3 consists of 16 residues. Unmatched junction bases numbered 4, after V lost 4 bases and J lost 3 bases. Germline CDR1 reads SGHRS; CDR2 reads YFSETQ. The CDR3 protein is CASSPGQGFYNSPLHF. The CDR3 DNA sequence: TGCGCCAGCAGCCCGGGACAGGGGTTCTATAATTCACCCCTCCACTTT.

V and J are TRBV18 and TRBJ2-1; 10 nucleotides agree with TRBD2. Germline V gene lookup returns CDR1 KGHSH and CDR2 LQKENI. This CDR3 is 15 amino acids long. Trimming took 3 bases from V and 7 from J; bases not matched to a gene: 6. This CDR3 is CASSPPGLALNEQFF. The DNA for the CDR3 is TGTGCCAGCTCACCGCCGGGACTAGCGTTAAATGAGCAGTTCTTC.

The chain couples TRBV7-5 to TRBJ1-5. TRBV7-5 is annotated as a pseudogene. The CDR3 contains 17 residues. CDR3 nucleotides: TGTGCCAGAAGCTTAGGGGGGGGTAGGGCCGAGCATCAGCCCCAGCATTTT. Protein product: CARSLGGGRAEHQPQHF.